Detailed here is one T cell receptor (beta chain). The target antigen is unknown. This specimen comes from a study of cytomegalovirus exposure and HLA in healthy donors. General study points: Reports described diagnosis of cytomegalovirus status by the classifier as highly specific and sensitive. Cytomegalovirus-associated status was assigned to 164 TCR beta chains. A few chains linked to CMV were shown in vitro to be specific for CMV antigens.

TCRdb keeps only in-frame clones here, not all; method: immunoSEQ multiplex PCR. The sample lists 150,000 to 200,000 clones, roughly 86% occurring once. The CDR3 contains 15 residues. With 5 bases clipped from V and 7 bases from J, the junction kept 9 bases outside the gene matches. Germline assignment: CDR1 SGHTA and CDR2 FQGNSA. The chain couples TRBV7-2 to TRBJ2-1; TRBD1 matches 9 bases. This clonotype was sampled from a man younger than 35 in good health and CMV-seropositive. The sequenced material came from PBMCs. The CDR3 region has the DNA TGTGCCAGCAGCAAGAGACAGGGGGAAAGGAATGAGCAGTTCTTC. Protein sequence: CASSKRQGERNEQFF. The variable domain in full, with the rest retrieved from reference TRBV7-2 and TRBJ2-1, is GAGVSQSPSNKVTEKGKDVELRCDPISGHTALYWYRQSLGQGLEFLIYFQGNSAPDKSGLPSDRFSAERTGGSVSTLTIQRTQQEDSAVYLCASSKRQGERNEQFFGPGTRLTVL.